What follows describes a single TCR beta chain. No antigen is known for it. One base away there is no much larger clone; base qualities are not given. The data belong to a study of T-cell memory formation after mild COVID-19 (dated by TCRdb to the early 2020s). In terms of the full investigation: TCR sequence clusters from the two donors were largely donor specific. In a couple of donors, T-cell clones that expanded and contracted after mild COVID-19 were followed by sequencing TCRalpha and TCRbeta repertoires longitudinally. The cohort was made up of two young adult volunteers, one female and one male, who were previously healthy.

PBMCs were isolated by Ficoll-Paque density gradient centrifugation. TCRdb names Illumina NovaSeq 6000 as the instrument used. Using 5'RACE with constant-segment primers, TCRalpha and TCRbeta cDNA libraries were constructed, with sample barcodes and unique molecular identifiers added in the process. RNA was extracted from every sample with Trizol reagent. Library amplification was performed in two PCR steps, and a second sample barcode and Illumina TruSeq adapters were introduced in the second step. Sequencing of libraries was performed on an Illumina NovaSeq with 2 x 150 bp paired-end reads. On the authors' methods: With migec v1.2.7, reads were demultiplexed and then collapsed into UMI-guided consensus sequences. With mixcr v2.1.11, UMI consensuses were aligned to TRA and TRB V and J templates and assembled into clonotypes. Clonotypes were classified as expanded or contracted when called significant by both edgeR and NoisET, with noise models trained on biological replicates. edgeR calls used a false discovery rate-adjusted p below 0.01 and a log2 fold-change threshold of 1. As an exploratory analysis of dynamics, max-normalized trajectories of the 1000 most abundant clonotypes were examined by PCA with hierarchical clustering. Separately sequenced CD4+ and CD8+ repertoires were used to assign a CD4 or CD8 phenotype to each responding clone. TCRdb reran the public reads through fastp at Q25 and MiXCR, keeping productive beta chains. Identical CDR3 proteins give one entry, which carries the most common genes and DNA. TCRdb's processing, not the authors' own work, is the source of the V and J calls. This sample comprises around 340,000 distinct CDR3 sequences, around 14% of them detected only once. The biggest ten clones account for 20% to 25% of the sample.

On the study overall, not on this receptor specifically: Contracting CD4+ clones were found mainly in CM and EM memory subsets, while CD8+ clones were enriched in EMRA. The study covered only a couple of mild cases, and larger cohorts including severe cases with pre-infection samples were considered necessary. Clones that contracted from day 15 to 85 showed balanced CD4/CD8 phenotypes, whereas a second wave of clones that expanded from day 15 to 37 leaned towards CD4+. Some responding clones were detected in pre-infection memory, suggesting pre-existing cross-reactive memory T cells joined the SARS-CoV-2 response. The second-wave clones that peaked on day 37 were not confirmed to be SARS-CoV-2 specific.

The CDR1 and CDR2 encoded by the germline V gene (reference sequence) are SGHNT and YYREEE. Trimming takes 4 bases off V and 9 bases off J; junction bases not matched to a gene: 10. Spanning cysteine to phenylalanine, the CDR3 consists of 15 amino acids. The sequence is cut down to CDR3 DNA, 45 bases in frame from base 1. Specimen: PBMCs or a T cell subset sorted from them (not recorded which). This TCR was recovered from a man between 18 and 35 years old who had mild COVID-19 (a few samples of this study predate the infection). The sample titles of this study are shuffled in the database, so cell type and time point are left out; the donor was told from shared clones. The sequence is built from TRBV5-4 and TRBJ1-6, with 7 junctional bases fitting TRBD1. The sequenced DNA: TGTGCCAGCAGCCCGGGACAGAGTCAGGGTTCACCCCTCCACTTT. It codes for CASSPGQSQGSPLHF.